This TCR beta chain was documented in a study of blood T cells in healthy people across ages. Turning to the study itself: There was about one barcoded beta molecule captured by template switching per two T cells.

A second PCR of roughly 7 to 11 cycles used a sample-barcoded 5' primer and a J-beta primer mix. TCRdb re-analysed the 5' RACE reads in MiXCR, keeping a single row per CDR3 protein. There are some 700,000 distinct CDR3 sequences in the sample; more than 40% occur only once, and 20% to 25% lies in the top ten. Total RNA extracted from each sample amounted to at least 5.5 micrograms. The germline CDR1 and CDR2 sequences are LGHNA and YSLEER. V was pared by 4 bases and J by 10 bases, with 14 bases between. The CDR3 spans 13 residues. This clonotype was counted between two and nine times. Its antigen is still unknown. Study-wide points: Higher naive T cell percentage went strongly together with higher TCR beta diversity. It was not known whether donors were CMV positive (a possible confounder of expanded clonotype changes).

This receptor was taken from an older woman in good health. The chain has TRBV4-3 and TRBJ2-1; no definite D call. The specimen sequenced was blood. The CDR3 DNA is TGCGCCAGCAGCCCCGCGGTAGGCGGCGAGCAGTTCTTC. Residues: CASSPAVGGEQFF.